The TCR beta chain under discussion was sequenced for a study of beta chain features in type 1 diabetes. About the research overall: Patients were similar to healthy donors in age and gender (as well as in cell yields).

Populations isolated by sorting all had purity greater than 95%. Looked up from germline, CDR1 is MNHEY and CDR2 is SMNVEV (reference sequence). This CDR3 has 15 amino acids. V shed 6 bases and J 5 bases; nucleotides not matched to a gene: 4. The isolated RNA, all of it, was reverse transcribed, so expressed TCRB transcripts were what got sequenced. Clones were sequenced by immunoSEQ multiplex PCR, and TCRdb holds only the in-frame ones, with some missing. The data contain hundreds of thousands of clones, roughly 16% of them seen just once; the ten biggest clones take up 0.023%. Sequenced sample: naive CD4+ T cells from blood. The sequence derives from a woman aged 18-30 years in good health. V gene TRBV27 combines with J gene TRBJ2-2, with 12 bases fitting TRBD2. CDR3 sequence: CASRRTSGGTGELFF. The CDR3 DNA reads TGTGCCAGCAGACGTACTAGCGGGGGGACCGGGGAGCTGTTTTTT.